This T cell receptor beta chain was captured by sequencing in a study of OX40 agonist ivuxolimab in advanced cancers. CDR1 and CDR2 from the germline V gene are LNHDA and SQIVND (reference sequence). The CDR3 spans 15 residues. V was pared by 7 bases and J by 0 bases, with 16 bases between. Some clones are missing from TCRdb's copy, which holds only in-frame ones; the method was immunoSEQ multiplex PCR. The sample consists of 8,500 to 13,000 clones, around 79% of them appearing once. Study-wide findings and caveats: Average numbers of expanded clones were greater in CD8+ T cells than in CD4+.

Concerning this clone itself: The antigen is not known.

The chain is built from TRBV19 and TRBJ2-7; D is perhaps TRBD1 or TRBD2 (6 bases each). This TCR was sampled from an adult with an advanced solid tumor such as melanoma, head and neck, liver or kidney cancer. This material consisted of CD4+ or CD8+ T cells sorted from blood, taken in a trial of the OX40 agonist ivuxolimab. The chain's CDR3 is CASIRRGRSSYEQYF. Written as DNA, the CDR3 is TGTGCCAGTATCCGAAGGGGGAGGAGCTCCTACGAGCAGTACTTC.